This T cell receptor beta chain appears in the sequencing data of a study of tumor and adjacent non-tumor tissue in lung cancer. The library came from three nested PCR rounds adapted from ARM-PCR protocols. MiXCR, run by TCRdb on the multiplex PCR reads, gives a single entry per CDR3 protein. The table records over 100,000 distinct CDR3 sequences, roughly three fifths of them present only once. About this clonotype itself: Sequence at one end of the junction differs from germline and may be a read error.

This sample's RNA came from whole unsorted tissue. This non-tumor lung sample came from over 3 cm beyond the tumor edge. CDR3 length: 17 residues. Germline V gene lookup returns CDR1 SGHAT and CDR2 FQNNGV. This chain joins TRBV11-2 and TRBJ2-1; TRBD2 is a possible D gene (6 bases). Sequencing used distant non-tumor lung tissue. The receptor comes from a man in his fifties or sixties with non-small cell lung cancer. This chain's CDR3 is CASILDSFSGRNNEQFF. The DNA of the CDR3 is TGTGCCAGCATCTTAGATTCCTTTAGTGGGAGGAACAATGAGCAGTTCTTC.